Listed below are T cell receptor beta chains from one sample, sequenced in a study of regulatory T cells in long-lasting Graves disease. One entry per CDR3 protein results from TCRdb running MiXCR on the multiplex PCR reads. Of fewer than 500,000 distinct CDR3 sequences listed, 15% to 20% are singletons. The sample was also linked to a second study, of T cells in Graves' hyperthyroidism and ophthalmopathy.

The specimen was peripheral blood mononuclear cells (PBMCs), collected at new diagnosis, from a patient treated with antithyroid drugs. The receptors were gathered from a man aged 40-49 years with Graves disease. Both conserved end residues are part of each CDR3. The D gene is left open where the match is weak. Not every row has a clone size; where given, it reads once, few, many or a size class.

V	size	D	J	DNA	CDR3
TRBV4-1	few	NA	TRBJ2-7	TGCGCCAGCAGCCAAGTTGCAACCTACGAGCAGTACTTC	CASSQVATYEQYF
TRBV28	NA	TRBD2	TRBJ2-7	TGTGCCAGCAGTCCCATCGGACTAGCGGGAGGGCCCTCCTACGAGCAGTACTTC	CASSPIGLAGGPSYEQYF
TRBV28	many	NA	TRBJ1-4	TGTGCCAGCACCCTTCCAGGGCGTAGTAATGAAAAACTGTTTTTT	CASTLPGRSNEKLFF
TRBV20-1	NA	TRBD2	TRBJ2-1	TGCAGTGCTAGAGATTGGTACCTTTTGAGGGAGGGCCCCTTCCGCAATGAGCAGTTCTTC	CSARDWYLLREGPFRNEQFF
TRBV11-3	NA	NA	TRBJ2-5	TGTGCCAGCAGTGAATATCCCGACAGAAAAGAGACCCAGCACTTC	CASSEYPDRKETQHF
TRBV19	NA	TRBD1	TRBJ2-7	TGTGCCAGTAGTCGCACCCGGGACAGGGTCTACGAGCAGTACTTC	CASSRTRDRVYEQYF
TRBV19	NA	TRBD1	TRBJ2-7	TGTGCCAGTAGTCAAAGACAGGGGGCGCGATACGAGCAGTACTTC	CASSQRQGARYEQYF
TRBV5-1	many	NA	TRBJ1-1	TGCGCCAGCAGCTTAGGTGCACAGGGAGGGACTGAAGCTTTCTTT	CASSLGAQGGTEAFF
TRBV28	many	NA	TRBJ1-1	TGTGCCAGCAGTCCACTGGGCCAGGGGCGAACTGAAGCTTTCTTT	CASSPLGQGRTEAFF
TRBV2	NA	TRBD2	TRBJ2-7	TGTGCCAGCAGTGAAGGACTAGCGGGAGCGGCCGAGCAGTACTTC	CASSEGLAGAAEQYF